Below are 11 T cell receptor beta chains sequenced from a single sample in a study of shared clonotypes between healthy human individuals. TCRdb's table, derived via immunoSEQ multiplex PCR, lists solely in-frame clones and lacks some. The table lists 980,000 or so clones, over 60% of them singletons, with around 1.5% in the top ten. The sequencing sample was made of memory CD4+ T cells sorted from blood. Subset meaning: CD45RA-negative fraction. The receptors here all came from a young man in good health.

This chain uses TRBV14 with TRBJ2-1, with TRBD2 identical over 12 bases. The CDR3 is 20 amino acids. The germline V gene encodes CDR1 SGHDN and CDR2 FVKESK. The junction had 10 bases not matched to a gene; V was cut back by 1 base and J by 0 bases. The CDR3 nucleotides read TGTGCCAGCAGCCAAGGTCTACTAGCGGGAGGCCATACCTCCTACAATGAGCAGTTCTTC. It codes for CASSQGLLAGGHTSYNEQFF.

The chain carries TRBV27 and TRBJ1-2; D not certain. The ends were cut back, 5 bases at V and 2 bases at J, with 9 bases in the middle. Germline values: CDR1 MNHEY, CDR2 SMNVEV (reference sequence). The CDR3 contains 13 residues. The CDR3 reads CASSRALNYGYTF. For the CDR3, the DNA is TGTGCCAGCAGTCGCGCCCTGAACTATGGCTACACCTTC.

V is TRBV6-1 and J is TRBJ2-5, with D maybe TRBD2 (5 bases). In germline, CDR1 is MNHNS, CDR2 SASEGT. CDR3 length equals 12 residues. V lost 3 bases, J lost 5 bases, and 7 bases lay in between. As DNA, the CDR3 is TGTGCCAGCAGTGACCCGGGGGAGACCCAGTACTTC. Translation gives CASSDPGETQYF.

The chain carries TRBV6-6 and TRBJ2-2, with D possibly being TRBD1 (6 bases). CDR1 and CDR2 (germline): MNHNY, SVGAGI (reference sequence). V gave up 5 bases and J gave up 5 bases, with 12 bases separating them. The length of the CDR3 is 14 residues. Here the CDR3 reads CASSKGTSTGELFF. In nucleotides, the CDR3 is TGTGCCAGCAGTAAGGGGACAAGTACCGGGGAGCTGTTTTTT.

Note on this clone: This same CDR3 is encoded by further DNA sequences in the sample. The chain employs TRBV19 and TRBJ1-6, with D tentatively TRBD1 (6 bases). The CDR3 sequence is 14 residues long. From germline, CDR1 is LNHDA and CDR2 SQIVND (reference sequence). V dropped 3 bases and J dropped 6 bases, with 9 bases sitting between them. The CDR3 spells CASSIQGGNSPLHF. CDR3 coding DNA: TGTGCCAGTAGTATTCAAGGGGGTAATTCACCCCTCCACTTT. Looking up the rest from reference TRBV19 and TRBJ1-6 gives the full variable domain: DGGITQSPKYLFRKEGQNVTLSCEQNLNHDAMYWYRQDPGQGLRLIYYSQIVNDFQKGDIAEGYSVSREKKESFPLTVTSAQKNPTAFYLCASSIQGGNSPLHFGNGTRLTVT.

To note about this clone: Germline and junction disagree at one end, which may indicate a read error. The chain recombines TRBV5-6 with TRBJ1-2; TRBD1 matches at 8 bases. The CDR3 extends over 12 amino acids. CDR1 is SGHDT, CDR2 YYEEEE, per germline. CDR3 coding DNA: TGTGCCAGCAGCATCCGGGACAGGCGGCCCGTCTTC. Amino acid sequence: CASSIRDRRPVF.

The DNA for the CDR3 is TGTGCCAGTAAACTCGGGACAGGGCGATACGAGCAGTACTTC. This sequence encodes CASKLGTGRYEQYF. The gene calls are TRBV6-5 and TRBJ2-7, with TRBD1 identical over 9 bases. The CDR3 extends over 14 amino acids. Germline values: CDR1 MNHEY, CDR2 SVGAGI. V shed 9 bases, J shed 4 bases, and the junction held 10 bases outside the gene matches.

V is TRBV6-6 and J is TRBJ1-2; 8 bases line up with TRBD1. V lost 5 bases and J lost 7; bases outside the gene matches: 3. The CDR3 consists of 12 residues. Germline V lookup: CDR1 MNHNY, CDR2 SVGAGI (reference sequence). Here the CDR3 DNA reads TGTGCCAGCAGTCCCACAGGGGGTGGCTACACCTTC. Protein sequence: CASSPTGGGYTF.

V gene TRBV5-1 combines with J gene TRBJ1-6; 9 bases map to TRBD1. This CDR3 comprises 17 residues. Germline V gene lookup returns CDR1 SGHRS and CDR2 YFSETQ. Unmatched junction bases numbered 7, after V lost 4 bases and J lost 2 bases. DNA of the CDR3: TGCGCCAGCAGCCCGGGACAGGGAAGGACCTATAATTCACCCCTCCACTTT. Its translation: CASSPGQGRTYNSPLHF.

The chain recombines TRBV7-2 with TRBJ1-5, with 10 bases fitting TRBD1. The CDR3 covers 15 residues. Germline V gene sequence: CDR1 SGHTA, CDR2 FQGNSA. Losses at the gene ends were 3 bases for V and 7 bases for J; bases not matched to a gene: 6. The CDR3: CASSFAGTGEQPQHF. The CDR3 DNA reads TGTGCCAGCAGCTTCGCCGGGACAGGGGAGCAGCCCCAGCATTTT.

This sequence joins TRBV30 and TRBJ2-3; D not resolved. With 2 bases removed from V and 4 bases from J, the gap between germline ends came to 7 bases. Germline CDR1 and CDR2: GTSNPN and SVGIG (reference sequence). The CDR3 contains 12 residues. The CDR3 bases are TGTGCCTGGAGTTCGCCACCAGATACGCAGTATTTT. As protein: CAWSSPPDTQYF.